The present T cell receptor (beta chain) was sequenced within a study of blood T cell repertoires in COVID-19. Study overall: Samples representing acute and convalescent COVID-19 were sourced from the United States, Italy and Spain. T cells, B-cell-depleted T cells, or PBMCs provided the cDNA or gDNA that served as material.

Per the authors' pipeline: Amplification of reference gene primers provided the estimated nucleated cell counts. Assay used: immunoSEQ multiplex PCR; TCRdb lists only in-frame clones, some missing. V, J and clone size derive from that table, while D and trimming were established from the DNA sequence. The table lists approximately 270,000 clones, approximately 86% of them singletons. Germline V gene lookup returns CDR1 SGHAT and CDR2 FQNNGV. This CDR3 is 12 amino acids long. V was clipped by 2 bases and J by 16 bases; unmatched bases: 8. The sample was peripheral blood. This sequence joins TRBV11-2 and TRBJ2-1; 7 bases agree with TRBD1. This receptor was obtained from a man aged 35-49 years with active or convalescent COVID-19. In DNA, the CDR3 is TGTGCCAGCAGCTTAATTCCTGGACAGGAATTCTTC. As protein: CASSLIPGQEFF.